Below are 29 T cell receptor beta chains sequenced from a single sample in a study of cytomegalovirus exposure and HLA in healthy donors (dated by TCRdb to about 2017). Library preparation was by the immunoSEQ multiplex PCR assay. For the multiplex PCR, a mixture combining 60 forward primers for TCR Vbeta segments and 13 reverse primers for TCR Jbeta segments was used. The source is immuneACCESS, and TCRdb retained only in-frame sequences with V and J called. Part of the clones is not carried over; for the studies checked, unresolved V genes explain less than half of this, and the remainder is unexplained. The table kept for this sample lists approximately 110,000 clones. The ten largest clones take up approximately 1% of the sample. The sample consisted of PBMCs. Source of these receptors: a man between 18 and 29 years old in good health and CMV-seronegative.

This chain links TRBV13 with TRBJ2-3; perhaps TRBD2 as D (5 bases). The CDR3 is 14 residues long. V was cut by 5 bases and J by 6 bases, with 15 bases left in between. Germline loops: CDR1 PRHDT, CDR2 FYEKMQ (reference sequence). The CDR3 spells CASSLSRVADTQYF. In DNA form, the CDR3 reads TGTGCCAGCAGCCTGTCGAGGGTGGCCGATACGCAGTATTTT.

The chain links TRBV7-9 to TRBJ1-4; a possible D gene is TRBD1 (5 bases). This CDR3 region has 17 residues. Germline values: CDR1 SEHNR, CDR2 FQNEAQ (reference sequence). V was trimmed by 4 bases and J by 8 bases, leaving 23 bases between them. The CDR3 region has the DNA TGTGCCAGCAGCTCTGCCCCAGGGATAAGGGTAGGAGAAAAACTGTTTTTT. Translated: CASSSAPGIRVGEKLFF.

The chain links TRBV6-5 to TRBJ1-4; no firm D call. V lost 0 bases and J 14 bases, leaving 13 bases between the germline ends. The CDR3 contains 13 residues. The germline gives CDR1 MNHEY, CDR2 SVGAGI. The CDR3 reads CASSYSGGRWLFF. The CDR3 DNA sequence: TGTGCCAGCAGTTACTCGGGAGGGAGGTGGCTGTTTTTT.

V usage is TRBV6-1 and J usage is TRBJ2-1; possible D gene TRBD2, 5 bases. The CDR3 length is 19 residues. Germline V gives CDR1 MNHNS, CDR2 SASEGT. The germline V and J ends were trimmed by 3 bases and 0 bases, with 21 bases remaining between them. CDR3 in DNA: TGTGCCAGCAGTGAGTTAGGCTTTATCGGGGTCCCCTCCTACAATGAGCAGTTCTTC. Its protein is CASSELGFIGVPSYNEQFF.

The CDR3 nucleotides read TGTGCCATCAGCAAACAGACGGCCGACACTGAAGCTTTCTTT. It translates to CAISKQTADTEAFF. The rearrangement uses TRBV10-3 and TRBJ1-1, with D hard to call. Germline CDR1 and CDR2: ENHRY and SYGVKD. The CDR3 consists of 14 residues. Trimming took 6 bases from V and 3 from J, leaving 14 bases between them.

The chain carries TRBV28 and TRBJ2-5, with 13 bases that match TRBD2. This CDR3 is built from 15 residues. With V trimmed by 6 bases and J by 4 bases, 5 bases remained unmatched. Germline lookup yields CDR1 MDHEN and CDR2 SYDVKM. This CDR3 reads CASRGLAGTVETQYF. DNA of the CDR3: TGTGCCAGCAGGGGACTAGCGGGAACTGTAGAGACCCAGTACTTC.

In the case of this clone: The same CDR3 can be traced to other DNA sequences in this sample. This chain links TRBV5-1 with TRBJ1-1; a weak D match, TRBD1 (5 bases). With 0 bases removed from V and 1 base from J, the gap between germline ends came to 7 bases. CDR1 is SGHRS and CDR2 is YFSETQ in the germline V gene. The CDR3 is 14 amino acids. CDR3 sequence reads: CASSLAGGNTEAFF. The CDR3, as DNA: TGCGCCAGCAGCTTGGCCGGGGGGAACACTGAAGCTTTCTTT.

The chain couples TRBV7-2 to TRBJ1-5; D not certain. The CDR3 is 13 residues long. The germline V gene encodes CDR1 SGHTA and CDR2 FQGNSA. Trimming stripped 3 bases from V and 6 bases from J, with 9 bases between. CDR3 in DNA: TGTGCCAGCAGCTTTAATAGTGTTCAGCCCCAGCATTTT. Its translation: CASSFNSVQPQHF.

The chain recombines TRBV2 with TRBJ2-3; a possible D gene is TRBD1 (5 bases). Trimming took off 7 bases at V and 1 base at J, with 12 bases between the two ends. The CDR3 extends over 14 amino acids. The germline V gene encodes CDR1 SNHLY and CDR2 FYNNEI. For the CDR3, the DNA is TGTGCCAGCAAATCCAGGGCACGCACAGATACGCAGTATTTT. This gives the protein CASKSRARTDTQYF.

This chain connects TRBV18 to TRBJ2-7; 7 nucleotides match TRBD1. This CDR3 spans 14 amino acids. Per the germline V gene, CDR1 is KGHSH and CDR2 is LQKENI. J lost 6 bases, V lost 7 bases, and 12 bases had no gene match. CDR3 nucleotide sequence: TGTGCCAGCTTCCGGACCGGGGCAGGGGGCGAGCAGTACTTC. Protein product: CASFRTGAGGEQYF. Full variable domain (rest looked up from reference TRBV18 and TRBJ2-7): NAGVMQNPRHLVRRRGQEARLRCSPMKGHSHVYWYRQLPEEGLKFMVYLQKENIIDESGMPKERFSAEFPKEGPSILRIQQVVRGDSAAYFCASFRTGAGGEQYFGPGTRLTVT.

V is TRBV5-1 and J is TRBJ1-1; D is ambiguous. CDR1 SGHRS and CDR2 YFSETQ come from the germline V gene. The CDR3 runs 17 residues. V lost 4 bases to trimming and J lost 2 bases, with 21 bases between them. CDR3: CASSLVGEWVRNTEAFF. In DNA, the CDR3 is TGCGCCAGCAGCCTTGTCGGGGAGTGGGTTCGAAACACTGAAGCTTTCTTT.

The chain recombines TRBV28 with TRBJ2-7, with 7 bases matching TRBD2. The CDR3 length is 15 residues. Germline-derived CDR1 and CDR2 are MDHEN and SYDVKM. The V segment lost 5 bases and the J segment 1 base; nucleotides outside the gene matches: 8. The chain's CDR3 is CASSPSGGQSYEQYF. The CDR3 DNA follows: TGTGCCAGCAGTCCTAGCGGAGGGCAGTCCTACGAGCAGTACTTC.

The rearrangement joins TRBV28 to TRBJ1-3; the D gene is possibly TRBD1 (6 bases). Germline values: CDR1 MDHEN, CDR2 SYDVKM. The CDR3 has 18 residues. V lost 6 bases, J lost 2 bases, and 23 bases lay in between. In DNA form, the CDR3 reads TGTGCCAGCAGCAACTCTTTACTCGGACAGATGACTGGAAACACCATATATTTT. This translates into CASSNSLLGQMTGNTIYF. Looking up the rest from reference TRBV28 and TRBJ1-3 gives the full variable domain: DVKVTQSSRYLVKRTGEKVFLECVQDMDHENMFWYRQDPGLGLRLIYFSYDVKMKEKGDIPEGYSVSREKKERFSLILESASTNQTSMYLCASSNSLLGQMTGNTIYFGEGSWLTVV.

This rearrangement joins TRBV7-9 to TRBJ1-5, with D possibly TRBD1 on 5 matching bases. The germline gives CDR1 SEHNR, CDR2 FQNEAQ (reference sequence). The CDR3 length is 14 residues. The V gene lost 1 base and the J gene lost 6 bases, with 10 bases spanning the gap. The CDR3 loop reads CASSLVGGTQPQHF. For the CDR3, the DNA is TGTGCCAGCAGCTTAGTGGGCGGGACTCAGCCCCAGCATTTT. Combining the CDR3 with reference TRBV7-9 and TRBJ1-5 gives the whole variable domain DTGVSQNPRHKITKRGQNVTFRCDPISEHNRLYWYRQTLGQGPEFLTYFQNEAQLEKSRLLSDRFSAERPKGSFSTLEIQRTEQGDSAMYLCASSLVGGTQPQHFGDGTRLSIL.

The V and J genes are TRBV5-1 and TRBJ1-1; 8 nucleotides align to TRBD1. This CDR3 comprises 15 residues. The V and J ends lost 3 bases and 1 base, in that order; junction bases with no gene match: 5. In germline, CDR1 is SGHRS, CDR2 YFSETQ. The CDR3 nucleotides read TGCGCCAGCAGCTCAACAGGGGGAGCGAACACTGAAGCTTTCTTT. Encoded protein: CASSSTGGANTEAFF.

The CDR3 DNA is TGTGCCAGCAGCTTAGTGGGGGGTTCCAACACTGAAGCTTTCTTT. It encodes CASSLVGGSNTEAFF. The chain carries TRBV13 and TRBJ1-1; D possibly corresponds to TRBD1 (5 bases). The CDR3 sequence is 15 residues long. V was cut by 1 base and J by 2 bases, with 11 bases left in between. CDR1 is PRHDT, CDR2 FYEKMQ, per germline (reference sequence).

This rearrangement joins TRBV18 to TRBJ2-7, with 13 bases identical to TRBD2. V dropped 1 base and J dropped 6; count of bases not matched to a gene: 9. Per the germline V gene, CDR1 is KGHSH and CDR2 is LQKENI. The CDR3 has 17 residues. CDR3 amino acids: CASSPRTTSGRTSEQYF. The CDR3 region has the DNA TGTGCCAGCTCACCACGGACGACTAGCGGGAGGACCTCCGAGCAGTACTTC.

The chain uses TRBV5-6 and TRBJ2-7; D might be TRBD1 (5 bases). The ends were cut back, 4 bases at V and 2 bases at J, with 16 bases in the middle. From germline, CDR1 is SGHDT and CDR2 YYEEEE. The CDR3 has 15 amino acids. CDR3 region: CASSQGLERAYEQYF. DNA for the CDR3: TGTGCCAGCAGCCAGGGCCTCGAAAGAGCCTACGAGCAGTACTTC. Variable domain in full (rest from reference TRBV5-6 and TRBJ2-7): DAGVTQSPTHLIKTRGQQVTLRCSPKSGHDTVSWYQQALGQGPQFIFQYYEEEERQRGNFPDRFSGHQFPNYSSELNVNALLLGDSALYLCASSQGLERAYEQYFGPGTRLTVT.

The genes are TRBV4-1 and TRBJ1-3; TRBD1 aligns across 7 bases. After removal of 0 bases from V and 2 bases from J, the junction contained 4 bases not matched to a gene. The CDR3 length is 16 residues. Per the germline V gene, CDR1 is MGHRA and CDR2 is YSYEKL. CDR3: CASSQEGQRAGNTIYF. CDR3 nucleotides: TGCGCCAGCAGCCAAGAGGGACAGAGGGCTGGAAACACCATATATTTT.

This chain joins TRBV4-1 and TRBJ2-6, with 10 bases lining up with TRBD1. With 6 bases clipped from V and 0 bases from J, the junction kept 11 bases outside the gene matches. This CDR3 has 19 amino acids. Germline V gene lookup returns CDR1 MGHRA and CDR2 YSYEKL. Here the CDR3 DNA reads TGCGCCAGCAGAAACCCAGGGACAGGGGACGCCTCTGGGGCCAACGTCCTGACTTTC. This sequence encodes CASRNPGTGDASGANVLTF.

V and J are TRBV2 and TRBJ1-4; 7 bases are a match to TRBD1. In germline, CDR1 is SNHLY, CDR2 FYNNEI. V lost 7 bases, J lost 3 bases, and 14 bases stayed unmatched. CDR3 length: 17 amino acids. The CDR3 region has the DNA TGTGCCAGCATCTCACCCCACCCAGGACAGGCTAATGAAAAACTGTTTTTT. It codes for CASISPHPGQANEKLFF. The complete variable domain, with remaining parts taken from reference TRBV2 and TRBJ1-4, reads EPEVTQTPSHQVTQMGQEVILRCVPISNHLYFYWYRQILGQKVEFLVSFYNNEISEKSEIFDDQFSVERPDGSNFTLKIRSTKLEDSAMYFCASISPHPGQANEKLFFGSGTQLSVL.

This chain joins TRBV15 and TRBJ1-2; D possibly corresponds to TRBD1 (6 bases). The CDR3 covers 14 residues. CDR1 and CDR2 from the germline V gene are LNHNV and YYDKDF (reference sequence). V lost 8 bases and J lost 7, with 20 bases in between. The CDR3: CATSGRQASRGYTF. CDR3 nucleotides: TGTGCCACCTCGGGGCGACAGGCCTCTCGTGGCTACACCTTC.

The V gene is TRBV27, the J gene TRBJ2-5; 7 nucleotides line up with TRBD1. CDR3 size: 14 residues. Trimming removed 8 bases from V and 2 bases from J; junction bases left unmatched: 8. The V gene's germline CDR1 is MNHEY and CDR2 SMNVEV (reference sequence). CDR3 bases: TGTGCCAGCCAACCCCAGGGGGTACAAGAGACCCAGTACTTC. As protein: CASQPQGVQETQYF.

The chain combines TRBV28 with TRBJ1-1; TRBD1 agrees at 8 bases. The junction had 5 bases not matched to a gene; V was cut back by 3 bases and J by 5 bases. CDR3 length: 14 amino acids. The germline gives CDR1 MDHEN, CDR2 SYDVKM. CDR3 in DNA: TGTGCCAGCAGTTTTGCAGGGGGCCGGACTGAAGCTTTCTTT. Protein sequence: CASSFAGGRTEAFF.

The rearrangement links TRBV11-2 to TRBJ2-7, with 7 bases fitting TRBD2. J lost 12 bases, V lost 4 bases, and 18 bases had no gene match. The CDR3 extends over 15 amino acids. Germline V gene sequence: CDR1 SGHAT, CDR2 FQNNGV. DNA of the CDR3: TGTGCCAGCAGCTCCATAGAGACTAGCCGTGGGAGAGGGTACTTC. Translation gives CASSSIETSRGRGYF.

Concerning this clone itself: Its ends do not fully match the called genes, so a read error is possible. The rearrangement joins TRBV19 to TRBJ1-5, with 10 nucleotides matching TRBD1. CDR3 length: 16 amino acids. CDR1 and CDR2 (germline): LNHDA, SQIVND (reference sequence). The CDR3 protein is CASSRDRDRGKQPQHF. In DNA, the CDR3 is TGTGCCAGTAGTAGGGACCGGGACAGGGGCAAACAGCCCCAGCATTTT.

This chain links TRBV5-6 with TRBJ1-2; D is unresolved. CDR3 length equals 13 residues. Trimming removed 0 bases at V and 8 bases at J, with 11 bases between. Per the germline V gene, CDR1 is SGHDT and CDR2 is YYEEEE. The CDR3 nucleotides read TGTGCCAGCAGCTTGGTGCCTATAGAAGGCTACACCTTC. This sequence encodes CASSLVPIEGYTF.

The chain is built from TRBV11-3 and TRBJ2-7, with 10 bases fitting TRBD1. The CDR3 runs 15 residues. Looked up from germline, CDR1 is SGHNT and CDR2 is YENEEA. The trim removed 5 bases at V and 4 bases at J, leaving 8 bases unmatched. The CDR3 region is CASSPGTGDSYEQYF. As DNA, the CDR3 is TGTGCCAGCAGCCCAGGGACAGGGGACTCTTACGAGCAGTACTTC.

The CDR3 sequence is CASSLGGVNPNYEQYF. DNA for the CDR3: TGTGCCAGCAGCTTAGGGGGAGTTAACCCGAACTACGAGCAGTACTTC. V and J are TRBV11-3 and TRBJ2-7, with a weak D call TRBD2 (5 bases). Trimming pared 1 base from V and 3 bases from J, leaving 16 bases between. Germline V gene sequence: CDR1 SGHNT, CDR2 YENEEA. The CDR3 contains 16 residues.